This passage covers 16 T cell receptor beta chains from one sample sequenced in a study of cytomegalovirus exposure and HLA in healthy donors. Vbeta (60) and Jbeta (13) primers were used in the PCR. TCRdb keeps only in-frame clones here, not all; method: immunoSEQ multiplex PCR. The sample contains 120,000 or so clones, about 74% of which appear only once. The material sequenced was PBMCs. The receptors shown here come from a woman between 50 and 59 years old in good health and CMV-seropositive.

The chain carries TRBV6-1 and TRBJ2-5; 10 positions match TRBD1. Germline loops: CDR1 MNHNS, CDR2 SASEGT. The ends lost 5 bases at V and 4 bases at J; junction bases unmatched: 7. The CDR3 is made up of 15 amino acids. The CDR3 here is CASSSLTGGLETQYF. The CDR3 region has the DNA TGTGCCAGCAGTAGTTTGACAGGGGGCCTAGAGACCCAGTACTTC.

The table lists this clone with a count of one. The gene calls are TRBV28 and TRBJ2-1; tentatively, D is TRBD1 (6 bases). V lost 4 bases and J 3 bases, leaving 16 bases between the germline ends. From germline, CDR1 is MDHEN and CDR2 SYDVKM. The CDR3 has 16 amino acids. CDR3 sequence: CASSSLQGDHYNEQFF. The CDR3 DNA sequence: TGTGCCAGCAGTTCCCTACAGGGTGACCACTACAATGAGCAGTTCTTC.

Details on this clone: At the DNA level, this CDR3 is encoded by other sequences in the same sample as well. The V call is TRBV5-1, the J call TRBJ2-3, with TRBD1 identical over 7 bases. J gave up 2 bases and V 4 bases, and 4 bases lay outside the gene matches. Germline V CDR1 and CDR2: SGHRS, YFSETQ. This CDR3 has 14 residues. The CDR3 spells CASSPGQDTDTQYF. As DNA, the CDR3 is TGCGCCAGCAGCCCCGGACAGGACACAGATACGCAGTATTTT.

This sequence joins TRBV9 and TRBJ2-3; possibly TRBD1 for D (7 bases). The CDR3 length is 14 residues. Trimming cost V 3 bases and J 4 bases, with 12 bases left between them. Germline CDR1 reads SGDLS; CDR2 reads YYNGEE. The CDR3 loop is CASSAQGGADTQYF. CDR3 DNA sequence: TGTGCCAGCAGCGCGCAGGGGGGTGCAGATACGCAGTATTTT.

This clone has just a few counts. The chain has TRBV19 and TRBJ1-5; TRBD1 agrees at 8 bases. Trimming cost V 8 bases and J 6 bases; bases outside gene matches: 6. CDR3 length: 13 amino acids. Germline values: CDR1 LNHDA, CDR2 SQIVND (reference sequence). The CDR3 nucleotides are TGTGCCAGTTGGGACAGGTTGGGTCAGCCCCAGCATTTT. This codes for CASWDRLGQPQHF.

In DNA, the CDR3 is TGCAGCGTTGCTGCGGGGGGTCTCCCCCACGAGCAGTACTTC. Translated, it gives CSVAAGGLPHEQYF. The chain is built from TRBV29-1 and TRBJ2-7, with 8 positions matching TRBD2. CDR3 length: 14 residues. CDR1 and CDR2 (germline): SQVTM, ANQGSEA. V gave up 4 bases and J gave up 5 bases; unmatched junction bases: 10.

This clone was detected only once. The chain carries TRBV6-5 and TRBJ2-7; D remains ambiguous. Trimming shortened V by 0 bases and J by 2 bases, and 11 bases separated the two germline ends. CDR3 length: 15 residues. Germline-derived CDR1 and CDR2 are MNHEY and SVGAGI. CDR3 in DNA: TGTGCCAGCAGTTACTCGAGAGGCAAGACCTACGAGCAGTACTTC. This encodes CASSYSRGKTYEQYF.

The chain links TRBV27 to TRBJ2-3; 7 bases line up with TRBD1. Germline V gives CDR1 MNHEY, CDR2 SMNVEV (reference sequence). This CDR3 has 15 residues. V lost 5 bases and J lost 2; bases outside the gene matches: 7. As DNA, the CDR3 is TGTGCCAGCAGTACGTACAGGGGATCCACAGATACGCAGTATTTT. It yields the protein CASSTYRGSTDTQYF.

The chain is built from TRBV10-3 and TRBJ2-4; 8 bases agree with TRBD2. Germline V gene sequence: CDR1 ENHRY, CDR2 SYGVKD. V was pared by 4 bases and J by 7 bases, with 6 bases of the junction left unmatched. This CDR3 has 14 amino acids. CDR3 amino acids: CAISGAGARNIQYF. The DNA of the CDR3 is TGTGCCATCAGTGGAGCGGGGGCCCGGAACATTCAGTACTTC.

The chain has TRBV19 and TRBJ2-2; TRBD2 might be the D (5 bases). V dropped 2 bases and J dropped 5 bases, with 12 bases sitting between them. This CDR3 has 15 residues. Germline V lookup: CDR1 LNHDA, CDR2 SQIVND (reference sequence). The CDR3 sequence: CASSIRGKWTGELFF. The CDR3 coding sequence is TGTGCCAGTAGTATAAGAGGGAAGTGGACCGGGGAGCTGTTTTTT.

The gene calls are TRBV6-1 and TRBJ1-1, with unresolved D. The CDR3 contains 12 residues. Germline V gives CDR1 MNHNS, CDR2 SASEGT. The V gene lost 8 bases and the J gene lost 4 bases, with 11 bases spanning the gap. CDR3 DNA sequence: TGTGCCAGCGCCCGGCGGAGCACTGAAGCTTTCTTT. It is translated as CASARRSTEAFF.

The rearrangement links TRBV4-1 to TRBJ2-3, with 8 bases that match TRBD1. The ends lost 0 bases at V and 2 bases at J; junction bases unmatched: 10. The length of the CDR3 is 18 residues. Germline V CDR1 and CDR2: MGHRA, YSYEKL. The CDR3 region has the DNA TGCGCCAGCAGCCAAGAAGTGGTGCGGACAGGGCCCACAGATACGCAGTATTTT. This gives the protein CASSQEVVRTGPTDTQYF.

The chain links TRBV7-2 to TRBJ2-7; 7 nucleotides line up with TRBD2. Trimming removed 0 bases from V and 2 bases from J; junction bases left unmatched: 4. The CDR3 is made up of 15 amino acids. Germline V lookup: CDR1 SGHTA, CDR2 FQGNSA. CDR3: CASSLAGRGAYEQYF. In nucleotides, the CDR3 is TGTGCCAGCAGCTTAGCGGGCCGGGGGGCCTACGAGCAGTACTTC.

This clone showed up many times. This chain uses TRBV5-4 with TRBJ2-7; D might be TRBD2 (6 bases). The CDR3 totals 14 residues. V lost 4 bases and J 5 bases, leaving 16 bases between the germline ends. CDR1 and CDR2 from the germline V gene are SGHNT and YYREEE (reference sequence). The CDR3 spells CASSTREIENEQYF. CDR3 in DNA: TGTGCCAGCAGCACCCGGGAGATCGAAAACGAGCAGTACTTC. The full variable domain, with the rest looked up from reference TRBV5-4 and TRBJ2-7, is ETGVTQSPTHLIKTRGQQVTLRCSSQSGHNTVSWYQQALGQGPQFIFQYYREEENGRGNFPPRFSGLQFPNYSSELNVNALELDDSALYLCASSTREIENEQYFGPGTRLTVT.

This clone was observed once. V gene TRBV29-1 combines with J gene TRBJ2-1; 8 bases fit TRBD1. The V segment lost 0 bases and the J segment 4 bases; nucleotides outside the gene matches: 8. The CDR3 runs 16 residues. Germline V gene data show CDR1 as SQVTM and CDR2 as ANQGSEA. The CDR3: CSVEDPERTGYNEQFF. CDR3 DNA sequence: TGCAGCGTTGAAGATCCGGAACGGACAGGGTACAATGAGCAGTTCTTC.

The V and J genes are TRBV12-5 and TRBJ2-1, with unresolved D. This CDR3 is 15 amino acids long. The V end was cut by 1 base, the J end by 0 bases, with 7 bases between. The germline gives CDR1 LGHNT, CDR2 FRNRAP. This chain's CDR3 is CASGLGVSSYNEQFF. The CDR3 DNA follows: TGTGCTAGTGGTTTGGGAGTAAGCTCCTACAATGAGCAGTTCTTC. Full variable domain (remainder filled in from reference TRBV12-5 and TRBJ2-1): DARVTQTPRHKVTEMGQEVTMRCQPILGHNTVFWYRQTMMQGLELLAYFRNRAPLDDSGMPKDRFSAEMPDATLATLKIQPSEPRDSAVYFCASGLGVSSYNEQFFGPGTRLTVL.